Listed here are 31 T cell receptor beta chains from one sample, sequenced in a study of glioma-infiltrating T cells. Using RNA template, CDR3s of TCR alpha and beta were amplified with iRepertoire arm-PCR. Using its own MiXCR run on the multiplex PCR reads, TCRdb lists one record per CDR3 protein. The sample carries under 150,000 distinct CDR3 sequences, under 25% recorded once. The sample was glioma tissue, nonneoplastic brain tissue, or PBMCs (not recorded which). The receptors here all came from a human donor with low-grade glioma or glioblastoma, undergoing nonglioma brain surgery, or in good health (not recorded which).

The gene calls are TRBV3-1 and TRBJ2-3, with no clear D. Germline assignment: CDR1 LGHDT and CDR2 YNNKEL (reference sequence). The CDR3 consists of 13 residues. Trimming pared 5 bases from V and 1 base from J, leaving 7 bases between. In DNA form, the CDR3 reads TGTGCCAGCAGCAGCTGGGGCACAGATACGCAGTATTTT. It is translated as CASSSWGTDTQYF.

As concerns this clonotype: This could be a read error, since a much larger clone is one nucleotide away. V is TRBV3-1 and J is TRBJ1-3, with a possible D match to TRBD1 (5 bases). Looked up from germline, CDR1 is LGHDT and CDR2 is YNNKEL (reference sequence). The CDR3 is 12 residues long. CDR3 in DNA: TGTACCAGCAGCCAATGGGGGAACACCATATATTTT. This encodes CTSSQWGNTIYF.

This clonotype occurred many times. The chain's CDR3 is CASSEGLGTDTQYF. DNA of the CDR3: TGTGCCAGCAGTGAGGGTTTGGGCACAGATACGCAGTATTTT. The V gene is TRBV6-1, the J gene TRBJ2-3; D gene ambiguous. This CDR3 comprises 14 residues. CDR1 is MNHNS and CDR2 is SASEGT in the germline V gene. Trimming stripped 3 bases from V and 1 base from J, with 8 bases between.

This clonotype was seen at least ten times. The V call is TRBV7-2, the J call TRBJ2-3; no firm D call. CDR3 length: 14 amino acids. CDR1 is SGHTA, CDR2 FQGNSA, per germline. Trimming removed 3 bases from V and 0 bases from J, with 7 bases in between. The CDR3 loop is CASSFSPSTDTQYF. CDR3 bases: TGTGCCAGCAGCTTCAGCCCCAGCACAGATACGCAGTATTTT.

The rearrangement joins TRBV7-9 to TRBJ1-4; D may be TRBD1 (5 bases). Germline V gene data show CDR1 as SEHNR and CDR2 as FQNEAQ (reference sequence). V lost 10 bases, J lost 6 bases, and 12 bases lay in between. This CDR3 spans 12 amino acids. The CDR3 region is CAIQQGYEKLFF. In nucleotides, the CDR3 is TGTGCCATCCAGCAGGGCTATGAAAAACTGTTTTTT.

This clonotype was recorded at least ten times. This sequence joins TRBV20-1 and TRBJ2-1, with unresolved D. V was pared by 1 base and J by 9 bases, with 13 bases between. This CDR3 has 13 amino acids. The V gene's germline CDR1 is DFQATT and CDR2 SNEGSKA (reference sequence). CDR3 residues: CSARVPVSSEQFF. CDR3 coding DNA: TGCAGTGCTAGAGTTCCTGTATCGAGTGAGCAGTTCTTC.

Notes on this clonotype: It is likely a read error, because the conserved phenylalanine at the end of the CDR3 is missing. Because the CDR3's place on the DNA is in doubt, the DNA is left out and the CDR3 is given as listed by TCRdb. V is TRBV5-8 and J is TRBJ1-2. Germline CDR1 SGHTS, CDR2 YDEGEE. The CDR3 extends over 11 residues, inclusive of both ends. The CDR3 here is CASSLFERLHL.

In its sample, this clonotype was seen many times. The chain is built from TRBV7-6 and TRBJ2-2, with D perhaps TRBD1 (6 bases). The CDR3 consists of 13 residues. Germline V gives CDR1 SGHVS, CDR2 FNYEAQ. Trimming took 2 bases from V and 6 from J, leaving 7 bases between them. The CDR3 protein is CASSLPGAGELFF. The CDR3 DNA reads TGTGCCAGCAGCTTACCAGGGGCCGGGGAGCTGTTTTTT.

This clonotype was seen many times. The CDR3, as DNA: TGCAGTGCATGGGGACAGGGGGAGGGCACAGATACGCAGTATTTT. It translates to CSAWGQGEGTDTQYF. V usage is TRBV20-1 and J usage is TRBJ2-3, with 11 bases identical to TRBD1. This CDR3 region has 15 residues. Trimming cost V 6 bases and J 1 base; bases outside gene matches: 6. CDR1 and CDR2 (germline): DFQATT, SNEGSKA (reference sequence).

The genes are TRBV28 and TRBJ2-7; D is uncertain. Germline V lookup: CDR1 MDHEN, CDR2 SYDVKM. Trimming took 2 bases from V and 6 from J, leaving 8 bases between them. The length of the CDR3 is 12 residues. The CDR3 DNA reads as TGTGCCAGCAGTTTAATGGGTGGCGAGCAGTACGTC. As protein: CASSLMGGEQYV.

This clonotype was detected once. The conserved closing phenylalanine or tryptophan is absent in this CDR3, likely reflecting a read error. The chain combines TRBV28 with TRBJ2-5; 8 bases line up with TRBD2. Germline V CDR1 and CDR2: MDHEN, SYDVKM. V was pared by 2 bases and J by 2 bases, with 7 bases of the junction left unmatched. The CDR3 is 16 amino acids. The CDR3 region is CASSLGGLGGQETQYL. CDR3 nucleotides: TGTGCCAGCAGTTTAGGGGGACTAGGAGGACAAGAGACCCAGTACCTC.

There are many counts of this clonotype. CDR3 amino acids: CSARPSTRTGELFF. The CDR3 nucleotides are TGCAGTGCGCGACCATCGACCAGGACCGGGGAGCTGTTTTTT. V and J are TRBV20-1 and TRBJ2-2; D gene unclear. Germline V lookup: CDR1 DFQATT, CDR2 SNEGSKA (reference sequence). The CDR3 contains 14 residues. V lost 6 bases to trimming and J lost 5 bases, with 16 bases between them.

As concerns this clonotype: With a much larger clone just one base away, this may be a read error. V gene TRBV7-9 combines with J gene TRBJ2-3; possible D gene TRBD2, 5 bases. This CDR3 has 13 amino acids. Germline assignment: CDR1 SEHNR and CDR2 FQNEAQ (reference sequence). The CDR3 is CACSFQGLVPQYF. The CDR3 DNA sequence: TGTGCCTGCAGCTTCCAAGGACTCGTCCCGCAGTATTTT.

The gene calls are TRBV4-1 and TRBJ2-2; no clear D. CDR3 length: 13 amino acids. V shed 1 base and J shed 6 bases, with 6 bases lying between them. Germline-derived CDR1 and CDR2 are MGHRA and YSYEKL. As DNA, the CDR3 is TGCGCCAGCAGCCAAGTCCCGGCCGGGGAGCTGTTTTTT. Translating gives CASSQVPAGELFF.

This clonotype was found many times. This sequence joins TRBV20-1 and TRBJ1-5, with a possible D match to TRBD1 (5 bases). The CDR3 runs 16 residues. Between the trimmed V and J ends, which lost 3 bases and 4 bases, there was a span of 19 bases. Germline V CDR1 and CDR2: DFQATT, SNEGSKA (reference sequence). CDR3 region: CSARSRGILQNQPQHF. The CDR3, as DNA: TGCAGTGCTAGGTCGAGGGGTATACTCCAAAATCAGCCCCAGCATTTT.

The rearrangement joins TRBV3-1 to TRBJ2-5, with D hard to call. The V gene lost 7 bases and the J gene lost 4 bases, with 7 bases spanning the gap. The CDR3 extends over 11 amino acids. Germline CDR1 LGHDT, CDR2 YNNKEL (reference sequence). The CDR3 reads CASNDRETQYF. CDR3 sequence (DNA): TGTGCCAGCAACGACCGAGAGACCCAGTACTTC.

CDR3 DNA: TGCAGTGCTAGGAGGGAGGAGGCAGGGAAAAACACTGAAGCTTTCTTT. This gives the protein CSARREEAGKNTEAFF. This chain links TRBV20-1 with TRBJ1-1; weak D call: TRBD1 (5 bases). Germline V gene data show CDR1 as DFQATT and CDR2 as SNEGSKA (reference sequence). Trimming shortened V by 3 bases and J by 2 bases, and 19 bases separated the two germline ends. This CDR3 has 16 amino acids.

This clonotype was detected ten times or more. The rearrangement links TRBV6-6 to TRBJ2-1; D unclear. CDR1 is MNHNY and CDR2 is SVGAGI in the germline V gene (reference sequence). V was clipped by 2 bases and J by 4 bases, with 6 bases between them. The CDR3 extends over 13 amino acids. The CDR3 coding sequence is TGTGCCAGCAGTTACAGGATGTACAATGAGCAGTTCTTC. This encodes CASSYRMYNEQFF.

This chain uses TRBV5-1 with TRBJ1-2, with D possibly being TRBD1 (6 bases). From germline, CDR1 is SGHRS and CDR2 YFSETQ. The length of the CDR3 is 14 residues. The V gene lost 3 bases and the J gene lost 0 bases, with 9 bases spanning the gap. The CDR3 coding sequence is TGCGCCAGCAGCTCACAGGGAGCTAACTATGGCTACACCTTC. Its protein is CASSSQGANYGYTF.

This clonotype was seen ten or more times. V and J are TRBV27 and TRBJ2-2, with D perhaps being TRBD1 or TRBD2 (6 bases each). The CDR3 is 12 amino acids. Germline V gene data show CDR1 as MNHEY and CDR2 as SMNVEV (reference sequence). Trimming shortened V by 2 bases and J by 15 bases, and 13 bases separated the two germline ends. Written as DNA, the CDR3 is TGTGCCAGCAGTTTAAAACGGGGGCGGATGTTTTTT. It yields the protein CASSLKRGRMFF.

The chain links TRBV2 to TRBJ2-7; the D is unclear. CDR1 is SNHLY and CDR2 is FYNNEI in the germline V gene. The CDR3 loop spans 14 amino acids. The CDR3 DNA is TGTGCCAGCGGTGAATATCTGATGGTGTACGAGCAGTACGTC. Translated: CASGEYLMVYEQYV.

This clonotype showed up many times. The chain combines TRBV7-8 with TRBJ2-7; D might be TRBD2 (7 bases). Looked up from germline, CDR1 is SGHVS and CDR2 is FQNEAQ. The CDR3 runs to 13 residues. The ends were cut back, 3 bases at V and 5 bases at J, with 11 bases in the middle. The DNA for the CDR3 is TGTGCCAGCAGCTTCGGGGGGCGCAACGAGCAGTACGTC. Its translation: CASSFGGRNEQYV.

This clonotype was counted many times. V is TRBV6-1 and J is TRBJ2-3; TRBD2 agrees at 8 bases. The junction had 2 bases not matched to a gene; V was cut back by 2 bases and J by 1 base. There are 15 residues in the CDR3. CDR1 MNHNS and CDR2 SASEGT come from the germline V gene. The CDR3 loop reads CASSEWRGGTDTQYF. CDR3 DNA sequence: TGTGCCAGCAGTGAATGGCGGGGGGGCACAGATACGCAGTATTTT.

The chain carries TRBV7-3 and TRBJ1-1; no definite D call. Germline lookup yields CDR1 SGHTA and CDR2 FQGTGA. There are 13 residues in the CDR3. Deletions cut 4 bases from V and 1 base from J, with 7 bases between. The CDR3 DNA sequence: TGTGCCAGCAGCTCGGCCGGGAACACTGAAGCTTTCTTT. Translated, it gives CASSSAGNTEAFF.

This chain joins TRBV4-1 and TRBJ2-1; TRBD2 agrees at 7 bases. The J call may be faulty, since TRBJ2-5 better matches the DNA end. Germline V gene data show CDR1 as MGHRA and CDR2 as YSYEKL. This CDR3 spans 15 amino acids. CDR3: CASSRGGGLQETQYF. The DNA for the CDR3 is TGCGCCAGCAGCCGCGGTGGGGGACTACAAGAGACCCAGTACTTC.

The chain joins TRBV6-6 to TRBJ1-2; D uncertain. CDR3 length equals 14 residues. With 2 bases removed from V and 8 bases from J, the gap between germline ends came to 15 bases. The germline V gene encodes CDR1 MNHNY and CDR2 SVGAGI (reference sequence). CDR3 bases: TGTGCCAGCAGTTACGAAGTCAGTAAAGGAGGCTACACCTTC. This sequence encodes CASSYEVSKGGYTF.

This clonotype has only a few counts. This chain uses TRBV6-1 with TRBJ1-3; a possible D gene is TRBD1 (5 bases). The CDR3 extends over 14 amino acids. Per germline, CDR1 MNHNS and CDR2 SASEGT. V gave up 6 bases and J gave up 2 bases, with 11 bases separating them. The CDR3 spells CASRTGTTGNTIYF. The CDR3 DNA reads as TGTGCCAGCAGGACCGGGACTACTGGAAACACCATATATTTT.

The chain joins TRBV7-9 to TRBJ2-7, with D perhaps matching TRBD1 (6 bases). Germline assignment: CDR1 SEHNR and CDR2 FQNEAQ (reference sequence). This CDR3 is built from 15 residues. Deletions cut 1 base from V and 0 bases from J, with 10 bases between. CDR3 in amino acids: CASSLGNRASYEQYV. The CDR3 nucleotides are TGTGCCAGCAGCTTAGGCAACAGGGCCTCCTACGAGCAGTACGTC.

For the CDR3, the DNA is TGTGCCAGCAGCTGCCGGGACGGTCCCCTCGAGCAGTACGTC. This codes for CASSCRDGPLEQYV. The chain uses TRBV7-6 and TRBJ2-7; D is perhaps TRBD1 or TRBD2 (5 bases each). The CDR3 spans 14 residues. The germline V and J ends were trimmed by 4 bases and 6 bases, with 16 bases remaining between them. CDR1 SGHVS and CDR2 FNYEAQ come from the germline V gene.

This clonotype was observed a handful of times. CDR3 protein: CASSYSHPDSSKNIQYF. The CDR3 DNA reads TGTGCCAGCAGTTACTCTCACCCAGACAGCTCCAAAAACATTCAGTACTTC. The rearrangement links TRBV6-6 to TRBJ2-4; weak D call: TRBD1 (5 bases). Trimming removed 0 bases at V and 2 bases at J, with 14 bases between. The length of the CDR3 is 17 residues. Germline V gives CDR1 MNHNY, CDR2 SVGAGI (reference sequence).

Points on this clonotype: A much larger clone sits a single nucleotide away, making a read error possible. V is TRBV11-2 and J is TRBJ1-6; D is unclear. From germline, CDR1 is SGHAT and CDR2 FQNNGV. Deletions cut 7 bases from V and 8 bases from J, with 15 bases between. The CDR3 has 14 residues. The CDR3 DNA reads TGTGCCAGCAACGAAGAAAGACCCTATTCACCCCTCCACTTT. Translating gives CASNEERPYSPLHF.